This T cell receptor beta chain was sequenced for a study of beta chain features in type 1 diabetes. Investigators reverse transcribed all isolated RNA, so they sequenced expressed TCRB transcripts. Measured with immunoSEQ multiplex PCR; TCRdb has only the in-frame clones, and not every one. Among around 180,000 clones listed, 10% to 15% were seen once. This clone has more than one count but fewer than ten. The target antigen is unknown. Study conclusions and caveats: Here, the possible influence of HLA type (on TCRB rearrangement) remained unresolved. Among type 1 diabetes patients, VDJ junctions had fewer insertions and more deletions. PCR might favor shorter templates, but any such skew would affect patients and controls equally.

V lost 1 base and J lost 6, with 13 bases in between. The CDR3 spans 15 residues. Germline V CDR1 and CDR2: MDHEN, SYDVKM. J is TRBJ1-5 and V is TRBV28, with D unclear. This receptor was taken from a woman between 18 and 30 years old in good health. Input material: central memory CD4+ T cells from blood. The CDR3 nucleotides are TGTGCCAGCAGTTTATATGCGGGTTTAGGTCAGCCCCAGCATTTT. Translation: CASSLYAGLGQPQHF.